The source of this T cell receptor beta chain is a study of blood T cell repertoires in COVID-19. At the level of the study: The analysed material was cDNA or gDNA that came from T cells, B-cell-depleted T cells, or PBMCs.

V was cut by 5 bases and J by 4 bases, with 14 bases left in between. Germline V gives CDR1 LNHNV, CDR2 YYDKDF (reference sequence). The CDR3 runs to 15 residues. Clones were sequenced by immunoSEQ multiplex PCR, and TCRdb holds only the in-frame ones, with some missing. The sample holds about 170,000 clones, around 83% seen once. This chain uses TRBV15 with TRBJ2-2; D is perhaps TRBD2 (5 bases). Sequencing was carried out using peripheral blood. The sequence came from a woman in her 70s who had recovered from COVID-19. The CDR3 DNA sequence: TGTGCCACCAGCCCCCGGACTTACCTCACCGGGGAGCTGTTTTTT. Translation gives CATSPRTYLTGELFF.